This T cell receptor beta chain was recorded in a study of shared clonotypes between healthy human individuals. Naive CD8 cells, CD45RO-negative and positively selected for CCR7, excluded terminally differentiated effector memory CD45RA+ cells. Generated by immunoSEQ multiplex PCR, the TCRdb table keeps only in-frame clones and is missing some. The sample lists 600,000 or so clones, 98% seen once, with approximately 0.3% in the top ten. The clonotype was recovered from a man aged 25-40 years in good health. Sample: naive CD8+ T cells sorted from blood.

CDR3 residues: CASSLSGRESGANVLTF. In DNA, the CDR3 is TGTGCCAGCAGCCTCAGCGGGAGGGAATCTGGGGCCAACGTCCTGACTTTC. The chain employs TRBV11-1 and TRBJ2-6, with TRBD2 matching 10 bases. The CDR3 totals 17 residues. Germline values: CDR1 SGHAT, CDR2 FQDESV (reference sequence). After removal of 5 bases from V and 1 base from J, the junction contained 5 bases not matched to a gene.